A selection of T cell receptor beta chains follows, all from one sample in a study of graft-versus-host responses after intestinal transplantation. Assay used: immunoSEQ multiplex PCR; TCRdb lists only in-frame clones, some missing. The table has some 40,000 clones, 89% seen once. Sample: PBMCs, taken 260 to 270 days after transplant. The receptor source for this set is a human patient who received an intestinal transplant, so some T cells may come from the graft donor. Each CDR3 is given with its conserved first and last residue. D genes are given only for firm matches. Clone size appears in some rows only: once, few, many, or a class for an expanded clone.

>-|TRBJ2-3|-|TRBV7-9
CASSLALVDTQYF
TGTGCCAGCAGCTTAGCCCTCGTGGATACGCAGTATTTT
>once|TRBJ2-3|TRBD1|TRBV6-1
CASRGQGADTQYF
TGTGCCAGCAGGGGACAGGGGGCAGATACGCAGTATTTT
>-|TRBJ1-1|TRBD1|TRBV27
CASSLQGYLNTEAFF
TGTGCCAGCAGTCTACAGGGGTACCTTAACACTGAAGCTTTCTTT
>-|TRBJ1-5|-|TRBV2
CASSEARMRGNQPQHF
TGTGCCAGCAGTGAAGCGCGAATGAGGGGTAATCAGCCCCAGCATTTT
>-|TRBJ2-1|-|TRBV27
CASSLIPRNEQFF
TGTGCCAGCAGTTTAATCCCCAGGAATGAGCAGTTCTTC
>-|TRBJ2-5|TRBD2|TRBV4-1
CASSQGGGALETQYF
TGCGCCAGCAGCCAGGGCGGGGGGGCTCTTGAGACCCAGTACTTC
>-|TRBJ2-5|-|TRBV11-2
CASSLVPWGAPIQETQYF
TGTGCCAGCAGCTTAGTACCCTGGGGAGCCCCCATCCAAGAGACCCAGTACTTC
>-|TRBJ2-3|TRBD2|TRBV5-1
CASSPGPGTSGGLGDTQYF
TGCGCCAGCAGTCCAGGGCCCGGGACTAGCGGGGGGCTAGGAGATACGCAGTATTTT
>few|TRBJ2-1|-|TRBV2
CASSDGVGGGNEQFF
TGTGCCAGCAGCGACGGGGTCGGGGGAGGCAATGAGCAGTTCTTC
>-|TRBJ2-1|TRBD2|TRBV4-1
CASSRHGSGGAGNEQFF
TGCGCCAGCAGCCGCCACGGTAGCGGGGGGGCAGGCAATGAGCAGTTCTTC
>-|TRBJ2-7|-|TRBV6-1
CASSEPDADGEQYF
TGTGCCAGCAGTGAACCGGACGCAGACGGCGAGCAGTACTTC
>-|TRBJ1-1|-|TRBV27
CASSSSDRLNTEAFF
TGTGCCAGCAGCTCTTCCGACAGACTAAACACTGAAGCTTTCTTT
>-|TRBJ2-3|TRBD1|TRBV7-9
CASSLAGTGPTDTQYF
TGTGCCAGCAGCTTAGCCGGGACAGGACCCACAGATACGCAGTATTTT
>-|TRBJ1-2|-|TRBV5-4
CASSFWGGYGYTF
TGTGCCAGCAGCTTCTGGGGGGGATATGGCTACACCTTC
>-|TRBJ2-1|-|TRBV7-3
CASSLQKGGEQFF
TGTGCCAGCAGCTTACAGAAGGGAGGCGAGCAGTTCTTC
>-|TRBJ1-5|-|TRBV7-9
CASSLALNQPQHF
TGTGCCAGCAGCTTAGCGTTAAATCAGCCCCAGCATTTT
>-|TRBJ2-3|-|TRBV5-1
CASSLEPSTDTQYF
TGCGCCAGCAGCTTAGAACCTAGCACAGATACGCAGTATTTT
>-|TRBJ2-3|-|TRBV7-6
CASSLGQLADTQYF
TGTGCCAGCAGCTTAGGGCAGCTAGCAGATACGCAGTATTTT
>-|TRBJ2-3|TRBD2|TRBV4-2
CASSQEVGGGGTQYF
TGTGCCAGCAGCCAAGAAGTCGGGGGGGGCGGAACGCAGTATTTT
>-|TRBJ2-3|-|TRBV5-1
CASSLAGTDTQYF
TGCGCCAGCAGCTTAGCGGGCACAGATACGCAGTATTTT
>-|TRBJ1-2|TRBD1|TRBV5-1
CASSGTGRYGYTF
TGCGCCAGCAGCGGGACAGGACGGTATGGCTACACCTTC
>-|TRBJ2-6|-|TRBV19
CASSLSTGANVLTF
TGTGCCAGTAGTCTGAGTACTGGGGCCAACGTCCTGACTTTC
>-|TRBJ1-1|-|TRBV5-1
CASSLDTRNTEAFF
TGCGCCAGCAGCTTGGACACACGGAACACTGAAGCTTTCTTT
>-|TRBJ1-5|-|TRBV6-6
CASTIQGNSNQPQHF
TGTGCCAGCACAATTCAGGGAAATAGCAATCAGCCCCAGCATTTT
>-|TRBJ1-3|TRBD1|TRBV5-1
CASSLARDSPSGNTIYF
TGCGCCAGCAGCTTGGCTCGGGACAGCCCCTCTGGAAACACCATATATTTT
>-|TRBJ2-1|-|TRBV7-9
CASSYPPRDEQFF
TGTGCCAGCAGCTACCCCCCGAGGGATGAGCAGTTCTTC
>-|TRBJ2-1|TRBD2|TRBV9
CASSATGTTAYNEQFF
TGTGCCAGCAGCGCTACCGGGACTACCGCCTACAATGAGCAGTTCTTC
>-|TRBJ2-6|-|TRBV5-1
CASSLLDSGANVLTF
TGCGCCAGCAGCTTGCTAGACTCTGGGGCCAACGTCCTGACTTTC
>-|TRBJ2-3|TRBD1|TRBV27
CASSPRGTGTDTQYF
TGTGCCAGCAGTCCTAGGGGGACAGGGACAGATACGCAGTATTTT
>few|TRBJ1-2|TRBD1|TRBV19
CASRHPGQINYGYTF
TGTGCCAGTAGGCACCCGGGACAGATTAACTATGGCTACACCTTC
>-|TRBJ1-6|-|TRBV15
CATSRTGVSAGQSSYNSPLHF
TGTGCCACCAGCAGAACCGGGGTATCCGCCGGCCAGAGCTCCTATAATTCACCCCTCCACTTT
>-|TRBJ1-3|TRBD1|TRBV4-1
CASSGTGGSFGNTIYF
TGCGCCAGCAGCGGGACAGGGGGGAGTTTTGGAAACACCATATATTTT
>-|TRBJ2-7|-|TRBV6-1
CASSDVLSEQYF
TGTGCCAGCAGTGATGTGTTATCCGAGCAGTACTTC
>-|TRBJ2-1|TRBD2|TRBV7-6
CASSFLSGASYNEQFF
TGTGCCAGCAGCTTTCTTAGCGGGGCCTCCTACAATGAGCAGTTCTTC
>-|TRBJ2-5|-|TRBV5-1
CASSLVLGARGETQYF
TGCGCCAGCAGCTTGGTATTAGGTGCCCGGGGAGAGACCCAGTACTTC
>-|TRBJ1-2|TRBD1|TRBV7-2
CASSHAGDRSPRPGYTF
TGTGCCAGCAGCCACGCCGGGGACAGGTCCCCTCGACCCGGCTACACCTTC
>-|TRBJ1-2|-|TRBV4-1
CASSQVTGSYGYTF
TGCGCCAGCAGCCAAGTTACAGGGAGCTATGGCTACACCTTC
>-|TRBJ1-2|-|TRBV5-4
CASSLEGEANYGYTF
TGTGCCAGCAGCTTGGAGGGGGAAGCTAACTATGGCTACACCTTC
>-|TRBJ1-1|-|TRBV7-9
CASSLARNTEAFF
TGTGCCAGCAGCTTAGCCCGGAACACTGAAGCTTTCTTT
>-|TRBJ2-7|-|TRBV9
CASSAGLSLSYEQYF
TGTGCCAGCAGCGCCGGACTGAGCCTATCCTACGAGCAGTACTTC
>-|TRBJ2-1|-|TRBV5-1
CASSLEGGPLGEQFF
TGCGCCAGCAGCTTGGAAGGGGGGCCGTTAGGTGAGCAGTTCTTC
>-|TRBJ2-7|-|TRBV4-1
CASSQEPLAPGEQYF
TGCGCCAGCAGCCAGGAGCCATTGGCACCCGGCGAGCAGTACTTC
>-|TRBJ1-2|TRBD1|TRBV6-4
CASSDRGPLFYGYTF
TGTGCCAGCAGTGACAGGGGGCCTTTGTTCTATGGCTACACCTTC
>-|TRBJ2-2|-|TRBV15
CATSRDSFPTGELFF
TGTGCCACCAGCAGAGATAGTTTTCCCACCGGGGAGCTGTTTTTT
>-|TRBJ2-5|-|TRBV7-6
CASSPGLLKTQETQYF
TGTGCCAGCAGCCCTGGACTCCTTAAAACCCAAGAGACCCAGTACTTC
>-|TRBJ2-5|-|TRBV5-4
CASSDGQKETQYF
TGTGCCAGCAGCGACGGACAAAAAGAGACCCAGTACTTC
>once|TRBJ2-5|-|TRBV5-1
CASSDSSGAQYF
TGCGCCAGCAGCGACTCCTCGGGGGCCCAGTACTTC
>few|TRBJ2-7|TRBD2|TRBV9
CASSVAQGGSGALDEQYF
TGTGCCAGCAGCGTAGCTCAGGGTGGGAGCGGGGCTTTGGACGAGCAGTACTTC
>-|TRBJ2-1|-|TRBV2
CASITGYNEQFF
TGTGCCAGCATTACAGGGTACAATGAGCAGTTCTTC
>-|TRBJ1-2|-|TRBV12-5
CASATWYGYTF
TGTGCTAGTGCCACGTGGTATGGCTACACCTTC
>-|TRBJ2-5|-|TRBV5-1
CASSGDGALQETQYF
TGCGCCAGCAGCGGAGACGGGGCTCTCCAAGAGACCCAGTACTTC
>-|TRBJ1-5|-|TRBV19
CASSIRGNQPQHF
TGTGCCAGTAGTATCCGGGGCAATCAGCCCCAGCATTTT
>-|TRBJ1-6|-|TRBV5-6
CASSLTVSLYNSPLHF
TGTGCCAGCAGCTTGACAGTGAGCCTCTATAATTCACCCCTCCACTTT
>-|TRBJ2-1|TRBD2|TRBV6-4
CASSTSGGANEQFF
TGTGCCAGCAGTACTAGCGGGGGGGCCAATGAGCAGTTCTTC
>-|TRBJ2-5|TRBD2|TRBV4-2
CASSQASGGAETQYF
TGTGCCAGCAGCCAAGCAAGCGGGGGGGCAGAGACCCAGTACTTC
>-|TRBJ2-7|-|TRBV2
CAINRDMHYEQYF
TGTGCCATTAACCGGGACATGCACTACGAGCAGTACTTC
>-|TRBJ2-5|TRBD2|TRBV18
CASSPAGGPQTQYF
TGTGCCAGCTCACCTGCGGGGGGACCACAGACCCAGTACTTC
>-|TRBJ1-2|TRBD1|TRBV7-9
CASSRGQGVINYGYTF
TGTGCCAGCAGCAGGGGACAGGGAGTAATTAACTATGGCTACACCTTC
>few|TRBJ1-2|TRBD1|TRBV6-9
CASSYSRDSTYGYTF
TGTGCCAGCAGTTATTCCAGGGACAGCACCTATGGCTACACCTTC
>-|TRBJ2-5|TRBD2|TRBV2
CASSETSAGGVETQYF
TGTGCCAGCAGTGAAACGTCAGCGGGGGGTGTAGAGACCCAGTACTTC